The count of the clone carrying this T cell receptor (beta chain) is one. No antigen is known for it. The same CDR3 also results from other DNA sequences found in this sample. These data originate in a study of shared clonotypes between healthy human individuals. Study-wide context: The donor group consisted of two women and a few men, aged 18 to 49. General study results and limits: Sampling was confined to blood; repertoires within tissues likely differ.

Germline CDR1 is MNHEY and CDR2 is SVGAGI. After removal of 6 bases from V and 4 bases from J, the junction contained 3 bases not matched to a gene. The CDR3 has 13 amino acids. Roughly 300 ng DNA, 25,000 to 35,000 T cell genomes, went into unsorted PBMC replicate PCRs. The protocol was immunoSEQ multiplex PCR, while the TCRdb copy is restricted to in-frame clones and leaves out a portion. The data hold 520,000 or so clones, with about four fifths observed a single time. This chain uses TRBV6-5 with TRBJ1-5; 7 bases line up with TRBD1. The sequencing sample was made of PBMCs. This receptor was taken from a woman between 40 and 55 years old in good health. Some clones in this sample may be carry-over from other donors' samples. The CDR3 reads CASSPRGNQPQHF. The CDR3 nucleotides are TGTGCCAGCAGCCCCAGGGGGAATCAGCCCCAGCATTTT.